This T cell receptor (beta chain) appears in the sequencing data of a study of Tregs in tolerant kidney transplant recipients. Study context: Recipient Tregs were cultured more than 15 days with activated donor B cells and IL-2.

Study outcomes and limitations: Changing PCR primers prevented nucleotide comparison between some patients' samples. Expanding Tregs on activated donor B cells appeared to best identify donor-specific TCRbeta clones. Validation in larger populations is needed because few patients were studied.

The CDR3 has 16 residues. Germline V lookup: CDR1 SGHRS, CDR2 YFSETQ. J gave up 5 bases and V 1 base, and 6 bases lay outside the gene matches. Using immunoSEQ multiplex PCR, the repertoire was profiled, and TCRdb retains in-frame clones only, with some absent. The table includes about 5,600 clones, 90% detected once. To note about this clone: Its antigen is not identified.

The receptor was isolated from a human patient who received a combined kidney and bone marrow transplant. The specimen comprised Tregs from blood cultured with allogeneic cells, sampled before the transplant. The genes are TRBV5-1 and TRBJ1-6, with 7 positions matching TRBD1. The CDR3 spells CASSLRQGTNNSPLHF. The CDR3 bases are TGCGCCAGCAGCTTGCGACAGGGAACTAATAATTCACCCCTCCACTTT.